This TCR beta chain originates from a study of T cell responses to AZD1222 COVID-19 vaccine. Study-wide results and caveats: Reportedly, close to half of spike-specific TCRs are directed against unmutated variant regions. After the peak T cell response, and only then, were repertoires sampled. Two doses of AZD1222 preceded a rise in Spike-specific TCR breadth and depth. Clonal diversity was possibly underestimated, and the donors were mostly white British, with more females.

A note on this clone: Its matching antigen is unknown. Other DNA variants within this sample encode the same CDR3.

From germline, CDR1 is LGHDT and CDR2 YNNKEL (reference sequence). The CDR3 is 13 amino acids. V was cut by 4 bases and J by 4 bases, with 11 bases left in between. Sequencing used immunoSEQ multiplex PCR; TCRdb keeps in-frame clones, though not all of them. The sample contains roughly 170,000 clones, roughly nine tenths of which appear only once. The source is an adult in good health. The chain links TRBV3-1 (or the pseudogene TRBV3-2) to TRBJ2-7; D is uncertain. Here the sequenced sample was peripheral blood, taken on day 0 of AZD1222 vaccination. CDR3 amino acids: CASSPPSSYEQYF. In DNA form, the CDR3 reads TGTGCCAGCAGCCCGCCCAGCAGTTACGAGCAGTACTTC.